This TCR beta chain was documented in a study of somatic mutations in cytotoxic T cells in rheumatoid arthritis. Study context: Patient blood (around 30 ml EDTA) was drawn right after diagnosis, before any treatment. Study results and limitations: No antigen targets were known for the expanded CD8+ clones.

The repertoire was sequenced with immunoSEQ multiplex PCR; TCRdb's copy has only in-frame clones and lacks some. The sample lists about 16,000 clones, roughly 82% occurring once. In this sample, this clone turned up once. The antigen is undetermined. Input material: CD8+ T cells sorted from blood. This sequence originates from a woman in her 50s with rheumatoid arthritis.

CDR3 in amino acids: CASSLGRGYETQYF. In DNA, the CDR3 is TGTGCCAGCAGCTTGGGCAGGGGGTATGAGACCCAGTACTTC. J is TRBJ2-5 and V is TRBV5-6; 7 nucleotides line up with TRBD1. Germline trimming cut 0 bases from V and 5 bases from J; bases unmatched to any gene: 4. The CDR3 has 14 amino acids. Germline assignment: CDR1 SGHDT and CDR2 YYEEEE. The full variable domain, in which reference TRBV5-6 and TRBJ2-5 provide the parts outside the CDR3, is DAGVTQSPTHLIKTRGQQVTLRCSPKSGHDTVSWYQQALGQGPQFIFQYYEEEERQRGNFPDRFSGHQFPNYSSELNVNALLLGDSALYLCASSLGRGYETQYFGPGTRLLVL.